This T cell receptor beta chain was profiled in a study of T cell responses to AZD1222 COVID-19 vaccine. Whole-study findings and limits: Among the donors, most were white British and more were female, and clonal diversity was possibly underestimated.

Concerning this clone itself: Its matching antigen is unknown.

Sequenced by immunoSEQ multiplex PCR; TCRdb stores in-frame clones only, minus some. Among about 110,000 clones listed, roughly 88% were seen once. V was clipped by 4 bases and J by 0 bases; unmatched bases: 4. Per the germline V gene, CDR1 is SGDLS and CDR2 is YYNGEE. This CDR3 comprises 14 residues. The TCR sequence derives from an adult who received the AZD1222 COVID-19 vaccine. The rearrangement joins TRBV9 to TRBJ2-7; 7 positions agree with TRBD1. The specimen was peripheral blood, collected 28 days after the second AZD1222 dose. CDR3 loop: CASSPGQSSYEQYF. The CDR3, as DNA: TGTGCCAGCAGCCCGGGACAGAGCTCCTACGAGCAGTACTTC.